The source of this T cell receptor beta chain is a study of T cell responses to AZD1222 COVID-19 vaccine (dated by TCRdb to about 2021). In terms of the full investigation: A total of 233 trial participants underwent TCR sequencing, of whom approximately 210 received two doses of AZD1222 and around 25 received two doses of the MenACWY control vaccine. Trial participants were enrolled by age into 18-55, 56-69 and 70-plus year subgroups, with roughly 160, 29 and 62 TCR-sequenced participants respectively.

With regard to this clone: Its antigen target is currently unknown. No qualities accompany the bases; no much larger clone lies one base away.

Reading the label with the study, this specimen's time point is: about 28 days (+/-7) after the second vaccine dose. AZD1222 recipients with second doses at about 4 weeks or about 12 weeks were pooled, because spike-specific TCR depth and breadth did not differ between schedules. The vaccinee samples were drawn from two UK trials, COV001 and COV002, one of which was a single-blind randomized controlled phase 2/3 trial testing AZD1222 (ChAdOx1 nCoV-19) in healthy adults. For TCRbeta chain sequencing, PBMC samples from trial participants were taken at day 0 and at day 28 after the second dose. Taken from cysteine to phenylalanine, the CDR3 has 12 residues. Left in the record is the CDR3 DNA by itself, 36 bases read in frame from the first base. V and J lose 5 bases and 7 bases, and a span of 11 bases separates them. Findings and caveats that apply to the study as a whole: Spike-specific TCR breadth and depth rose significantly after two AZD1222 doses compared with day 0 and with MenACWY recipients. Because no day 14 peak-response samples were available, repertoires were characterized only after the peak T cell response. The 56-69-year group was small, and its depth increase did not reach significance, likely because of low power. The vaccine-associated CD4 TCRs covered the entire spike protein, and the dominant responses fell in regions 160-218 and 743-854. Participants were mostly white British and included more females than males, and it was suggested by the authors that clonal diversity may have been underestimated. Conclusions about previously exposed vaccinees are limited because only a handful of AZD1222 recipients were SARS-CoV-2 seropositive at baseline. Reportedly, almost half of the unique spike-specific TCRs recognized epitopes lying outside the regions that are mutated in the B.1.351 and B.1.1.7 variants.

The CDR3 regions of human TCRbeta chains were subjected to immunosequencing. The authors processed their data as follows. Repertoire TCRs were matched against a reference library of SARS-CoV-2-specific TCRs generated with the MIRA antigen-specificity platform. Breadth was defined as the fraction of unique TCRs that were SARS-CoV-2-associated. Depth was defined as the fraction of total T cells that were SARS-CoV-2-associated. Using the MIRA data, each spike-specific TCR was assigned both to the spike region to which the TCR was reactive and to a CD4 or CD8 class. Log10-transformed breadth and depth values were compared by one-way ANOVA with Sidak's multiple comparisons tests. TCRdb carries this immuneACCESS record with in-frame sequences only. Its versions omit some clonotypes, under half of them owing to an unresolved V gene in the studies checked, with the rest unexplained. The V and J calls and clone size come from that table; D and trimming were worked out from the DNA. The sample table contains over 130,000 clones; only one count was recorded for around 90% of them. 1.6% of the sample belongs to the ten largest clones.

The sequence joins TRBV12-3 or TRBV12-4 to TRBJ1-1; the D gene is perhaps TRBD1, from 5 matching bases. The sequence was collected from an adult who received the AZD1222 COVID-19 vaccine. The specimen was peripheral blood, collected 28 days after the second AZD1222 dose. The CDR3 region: CASSGGRIEAFF. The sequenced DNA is TGTGCCAGCAGTGGGGGACGGATTGAAGCTTTCTTT.